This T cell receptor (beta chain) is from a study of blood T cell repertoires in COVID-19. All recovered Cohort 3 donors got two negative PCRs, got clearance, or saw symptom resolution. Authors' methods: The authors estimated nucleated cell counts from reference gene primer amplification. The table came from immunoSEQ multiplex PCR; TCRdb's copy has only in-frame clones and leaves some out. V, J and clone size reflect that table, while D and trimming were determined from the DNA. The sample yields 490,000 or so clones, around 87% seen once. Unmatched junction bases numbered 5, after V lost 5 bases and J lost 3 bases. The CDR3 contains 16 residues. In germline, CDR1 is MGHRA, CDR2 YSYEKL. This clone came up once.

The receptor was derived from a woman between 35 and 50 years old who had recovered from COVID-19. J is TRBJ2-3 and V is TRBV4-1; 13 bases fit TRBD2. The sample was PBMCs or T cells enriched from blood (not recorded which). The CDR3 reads CASSSGLAGPTDTQYF. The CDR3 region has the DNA TGCGCCAGCAGCTCGGGACTAGCGGGGCCGACAGATACGCAGTATTTT.